Listed here are 11 T cell receptor beta chains from one sample, sequenced in a study of regulatory T cells in long-lasting Graves disease. With iRepertoire HTBI primers and Arm-PCR of CDR3 regions, TCR beta libraries were built. TCRdb re-derived calls from the multiplex PCR reads in MiXCR, one entry per CDR3 protein. Here the sample spans some 430,000 distinct CDR3 sequences, 20% to 25% being singletons. The time point here: persistent/refractory GD, antithyroid drugs over 5 years with positive TRAb. PBMCs provided the RNA from which the TCR library was made. Material: peripheral blood mononuclear cells (PBMCs), obtained when the disease was refractory, from a patient treated with antithyroid drugs. The receptors stem from a female donor with Graves disease.

To note about this clonotype: Here the CDR3 omits its conserved ending phenylalanine or tryptophan, so a read error is the likely source. V usage is TRBV28 and J usage is TRBJ2-2; D not resolved. The ends were cut back, 8 bases at V and 5 bases at J, with 15 bases in the middle. The CDR3 runs to 14 residues. Germline CDR1 is MDHEN and CDR2 is SYDVKM. CDR3 coding DNA: TGTGCCAGCTCCTTAACGTCCTGGACCGGGGAGCTGTTTTCT. Its protein is CASSLTSWTGELFS.

To note about this clonotype: A read error is possible here, since a much larger clone lies one base away. The chain has TRBV12-3 or TRBV12-4 and TRBJ2-5, with 10 bases lining up with TRBD2. The CDR3 has 14 residues. The CDR3 DNA reads TGTGCCATCAGTTCCTCTAGCGGGAGCCAGACCCAGTACTTC. It translates to CAISSSSGSQTQYF.

The chain combines TRBV2 with TRBJ1-2, with 8 bases aligning to TRBD1. J lost 4 bases, V lost 2 bases, and 6 bases had no gene match. In germline, CDR1 is SNHLY, CDR2 FYNNEI. CDR3 length: 15 residues. The CDR3 loop reads CASSERQGPGYGYTF. For the CDR3, the DNA is TGTGCCAGCAGTGAAAGACAGGGGCCCGGCTATGGCTACACCTTC.

Concerning this clonotype itself: A much more abundant neighbour one base away suggests this may be a read error. The chain links TRBV6-2 or TRBV6-3 to TRBJ1-5; TRBD1 matches at 7 bases. Germline lookup yields CDR1 MNHEY and CDR2 SVGEGT. Germline trimming cut 7 bases from V and 4 bases from J; bases unmatched to any gene: 7. The CDR3 has 14 residues. Here the CDR3 reads CASTRQGFNQPQHF. Here the CDR3 DNA reads TGTGCCAGCACTAGACAGGGTTTTAATCAGCCCCAGCATTTT.

The chain is built from TRBV27 and TRBJ1-1; unclear D gene. CDR1 is MNHEY and CDR2 is SMNVEV in the germline V gene (reference sequence). CDR3 length: 14 residues. V gave up 7 bases and J gave up 0 bases, with 12 bases separating them. CDR3 sequence reads: CASKVRGLNTEAFF. CDR3 bases: TGTGCCAGCAAAGTAAGAGGGCTGAACACTGAAGCTTTCTTT.

This clonotype was picked up one time. The genes are TRBV29-1 and TRBJ2-4, with 13 bases matching TRBD2. The better agreement between TRBJ2-1 and the DNA end casts doubt on the J call. This CDR3 has 17 amino acids. Germline V lookup: CDR1 SQVTM, CDR2 ANQGSEA. The CDR3 is CSAGGGIRTSGSNEQFF. CDR3 nucleotide sequence: TGCAGCGCCGGGGGGGGTATCAGGACTAGCGGGAGCAATGAGCAGTTCTTC.

This clonotype showed up many times. The rearrangement uses TRBV6-1 and TRBJ2-2; 8 bases line up with TRBD2. Germline CDR1 reads MNHNS; CDR2 reads SASEGT. The CDR3 has 13 residues. J gave up 9 bases and V 6 bases, and 6 bases lay outside the gene matches. For the CDR3, the DNA is TGTGCCAGCAGCCTCGGACTAGCAAGGGAGCTGTTTTTT. This translates into CASSLGLARELFF.

This clonotype was observed a handful of times. The chain carries TRBV15 and TRBJ2-2; 7 bases line up with TRBD1. The germline gives CDR1 LNHNV, CDR2 YYDKDF (reference sequence). CDR3 length equals 14 residues. J was trimmed by 4 bases and V by 3 bases; bases with no gene match: 2. CDR3 in DNA: TGTGCCACCAGCAGGACAGGGCCCACCGGGGAGCTGTTTTTT. Protein product: CATSRTGPTGELFF.

Many counts were recorded for this clonotype. The rearrangement joins TRBV6-1 to TRBJ2-7; no reliable D call. This CDR3 comprises 11 residues. CDR1 and CDR2 (germline): MNHNS, SASEGT. V lost 8 bases and J lost 5, with 10 bases in between. The CDR3 sequence: CASEFRHEQYF. CDR3 nucleotide sequence: TGTGCCAGCGAATTTCGGCACGAGCAGTACTTC.

The chain couples TRBV5-1 to TRBJ2-7; a possible D gene is TRBD1 (6 bases). Germline-derived CDR1 and CDR2 are SGHRS and YFSETQ. The CDR3 is 17 residues long. The germline V and J ends were trimmed by 1 base and 0 bases, with 17 bases remaining between them. The CDR3 is CASSLKQGTLSSYEQYF. The CDR3 DNA reads TGCGCCAGCAGCTTGAAACAGGGAACGTTGAGCTCCTACGAGCAGTACTTC.

The J gene is TRBJ2-7, the V gene TRBV10-3; D unclear. The V gene's germline CDR1 is ENHRY and CDR2 SYGVKD. The CDR3 is 12 residues long. The V and J ends lost 10 bases and 3 bases respectively, with 13 bases between them. As DNA, the CDR3 is TGTGCCACGTCTCAAGGCAACTACGAGCAGTACTTC. Encoded protein: CATSQGNYEQYF.